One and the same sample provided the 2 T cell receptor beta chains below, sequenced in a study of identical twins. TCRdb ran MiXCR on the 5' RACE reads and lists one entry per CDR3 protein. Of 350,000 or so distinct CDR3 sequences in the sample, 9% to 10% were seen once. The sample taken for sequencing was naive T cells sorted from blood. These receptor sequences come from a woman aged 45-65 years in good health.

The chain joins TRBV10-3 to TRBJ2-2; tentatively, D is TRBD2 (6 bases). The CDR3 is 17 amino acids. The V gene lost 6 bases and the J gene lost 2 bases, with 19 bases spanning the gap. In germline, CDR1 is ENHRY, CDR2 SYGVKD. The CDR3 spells CAISDGGRGLNTGELFF. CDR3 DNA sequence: TGTGCCATCAGCGACGGAGGGCGTGGCCTCAACACCGGGGAGCTGTTTTTT.

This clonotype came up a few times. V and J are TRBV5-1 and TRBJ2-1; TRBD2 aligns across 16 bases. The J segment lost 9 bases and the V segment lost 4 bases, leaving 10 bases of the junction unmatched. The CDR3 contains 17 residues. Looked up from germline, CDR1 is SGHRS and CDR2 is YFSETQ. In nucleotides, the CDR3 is TGCGCCAGCAGCCCGGGGACTAGCGGGAGGGGTTACGGTGAGCAGTTCTTC. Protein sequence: CASSPGTSGRGYGEQFF.